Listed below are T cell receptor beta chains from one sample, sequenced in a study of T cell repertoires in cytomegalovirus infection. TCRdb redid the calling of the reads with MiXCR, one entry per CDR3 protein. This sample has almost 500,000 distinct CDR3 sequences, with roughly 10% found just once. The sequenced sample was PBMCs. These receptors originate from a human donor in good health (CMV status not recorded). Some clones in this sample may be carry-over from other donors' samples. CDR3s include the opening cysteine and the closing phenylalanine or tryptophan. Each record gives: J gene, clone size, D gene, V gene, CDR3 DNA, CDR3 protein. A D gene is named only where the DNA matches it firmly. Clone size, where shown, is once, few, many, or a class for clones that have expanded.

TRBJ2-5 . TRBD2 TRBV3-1 TGTGCCAGCAGCCAAGTGACGGGGGGGTTGGGAGAGACCCAGTACTTC CASSQVTGGLGETQYF
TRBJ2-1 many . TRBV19 TGTGCCATCGGCGGGCGCCCGAGCTCCTACAATGAGCAGTTCTTC CAIGGRPSSYNEQFF
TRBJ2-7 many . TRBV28 TGTGCCAGCAGTTTCCGGGGCTGGACCTACGAGCAGTACTTC CASSFRGWTYEQYF
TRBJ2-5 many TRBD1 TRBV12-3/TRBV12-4 TGTGCCAGCAGTCGCGGGGGACAGGGAAGTGAGACCCAGTACTTC CASSRGGQGSETQYF
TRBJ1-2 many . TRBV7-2 TGTGCCAGCAGCTTTGACTATGGCTACACCTTC CASSFDYGYTF
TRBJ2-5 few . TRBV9 TGTGCCAGCAGCGATGGGTCGGAGACCCAGTACTTC CASSDGSETQYF
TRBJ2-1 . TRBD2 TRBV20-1 TGCAGTGCTAGTGGCCTACCGGGACTAGCCTCCGATGAGCAGTTCTTC CSASGLPGLASDEQFF
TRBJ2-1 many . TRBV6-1 TGTGCCTCGCGGCAGGGCCCCTACAATGAGCAGTTCTTC CASRQGPYNEQFF
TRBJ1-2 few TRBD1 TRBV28 TGTGCCAGCAGCCGACAGGGCCCTAACTATGGCTACACCTTC CASSRQGPNYGYTF
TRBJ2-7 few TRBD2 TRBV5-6 TGTGCCAGCAGAGCGGTCGGGACTAGATTGGGCGAGCAGTACTTC CASRAVGTRLGEQYF
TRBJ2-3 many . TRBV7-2 TGTGCCAGCAGGCCTGCCCCGAGCACAGATACGCAGTATTTT CASRPAPSTDTQYF
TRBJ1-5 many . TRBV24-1 TGTGCCACCAGTTTCCGCAATCAGCCCCAGCATTTT CATSFRNQPQHF
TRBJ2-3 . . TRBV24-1 TGTGCCACCAGTGATCTGCATGGCACTAACACAGATACGCAGTATTTT CATSDLHGTNTDTQYF
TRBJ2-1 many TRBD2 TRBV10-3 TGTGCCATCAGTGAGGAGCTAGCGGGACTGGATGAGCAGTTCTTC CAISEELAGLDEQFF
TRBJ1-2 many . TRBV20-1 TGCAGTGCTAGAGATGTGGAGGTCGCCTATGGCTACACCTTC CSARDVEVAYGYTF
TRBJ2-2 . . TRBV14 TGTGCCAGCAGCCACGACTTTATCCACCCTATTACCGGGGAGCTGTTTTTT CASSHDFIHPITGELFF
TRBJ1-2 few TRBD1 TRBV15 TGTGCCACCAGCAGAGAACAGGGGAGTTATGGCTACACCTTC CATSREQGSYGYTF
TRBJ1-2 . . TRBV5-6 TGTGCCAGCAGCCCGACACCCCTGGGGATGGGGAAGGACTATGGCTACACCTTC CASSPTPLGMGKDYGYTF
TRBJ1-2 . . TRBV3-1 TGTGCCAGCAGCCCCGCCGCCAGGACTAACTATGGCTACACCTTC CASSPAARTNYGYTF
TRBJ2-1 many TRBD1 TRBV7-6 TGTGCCAGTCAGACGGACAGGGGGGGGAATGAGCAGTTCTTC CASQTDRGGNEQFF
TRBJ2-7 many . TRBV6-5 TGTGCCAGCAGACCCTCGCGGTCCCTTTGGGAGCAGTACTTC CASRPSRSLWEQYF
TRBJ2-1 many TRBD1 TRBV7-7 TGTGCTAGCAGCTTAGCCCGGACAGGGGATCACAATGAGCAGTTCTTC CASSLARTGDHNEQFF
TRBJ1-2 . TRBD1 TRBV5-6 TGTGCCAGCAGCTTGGTTGCCAGGGGGTTAGGATATGGCTACACCTTC CASSLVARGLGYGYTF
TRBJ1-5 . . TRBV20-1 TGCAGTGCTAAGCAGGGGTCTTCGGGCAATCAGCCCCAGCATTTT CSAKQGSSGNQPQHF
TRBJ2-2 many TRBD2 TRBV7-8 TGTGCCAGCAGCTTTTCTAGGACTAGCGGGAGTGGGATCGGGGAGCTGTTTTTT CASSFSRTSGSGIGELFF
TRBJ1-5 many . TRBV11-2 TGTGCCAGCAGCTTGGCTAAGGGGGGTGGCCAGCCCCAGCATTTT CASSLAKGGGQPQHF
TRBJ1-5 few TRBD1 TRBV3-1 TGTGCCAGCAGCCAGCAGGGGGTTCATCAGCCCCAGCATTTT CASSQQGVHQPQHF
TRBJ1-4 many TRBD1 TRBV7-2 TGTGCCAGCAGCCCACAACCACAGGGGGCGGGTGAAAAACTGTTTTTT CASSPQPQGAGEKLFF
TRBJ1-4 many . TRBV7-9 TGTGCCAGCAGAGGACAGCGAGCTAATGAAAAACTGTTTTTT CASRGQRANEKLFF
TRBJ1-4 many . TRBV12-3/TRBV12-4 TGTGCCAGCAGTTTTCAGGCGTCTGAAAAACTGTTTTTT CASSFQASEKLFF
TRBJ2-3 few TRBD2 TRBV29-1 TGCAGCACCCAAACTGCGGGAGGGCCCTCAGATACGCAGTATTTT CSTQTAGGPSDTQYF
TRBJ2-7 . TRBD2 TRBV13 TGTGCCAGCAGCTCTTCTAGCGGGGGGGCTTACGAGCAGTACTTC CASSSSSGGAYEQYF
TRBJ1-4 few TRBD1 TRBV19 TGTGCCAGTGGCCAGGGGGTGCTTAATGAAAAACTGTTTTTT CASGQGVLNEKLFF
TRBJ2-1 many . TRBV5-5 TGTGCCAGCAGCCACCCCGTCAGAGAGCAGTTCTTC CASSHPVREQFF
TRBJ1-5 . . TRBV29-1 TGCACCAGTACTCGAGGGGGGCCCCAGCATTTT CTSTRGGPQHF
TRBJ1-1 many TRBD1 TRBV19 TGTGCCAGTAGTTGGGACAGTGGGATGGCTGAAGCTTTCTTT CASSWDSGMAEAFF
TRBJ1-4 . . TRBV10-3 TGTGCCATCAGTGGGGGACTTACCGGGACGGACGAAAAACTGTTTTTT CAISGGLTGTDEKLFF
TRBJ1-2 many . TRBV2 TGTGCCAGCAGTGAAGAACGACAGGCGTATGGCTACACCTTC CASSEERQAYGYTF
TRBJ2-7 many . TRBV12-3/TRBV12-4 TGTGCCAGCAGTCCCAACAGGTTCTACGAGCAGTACTTC CASSPNRFYEQYF
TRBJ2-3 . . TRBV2 TGTGCCAGCACTAGAGGGCAGGGAAGGACAGATACGCAGTATTTT CASTRGQGRTDTQYF
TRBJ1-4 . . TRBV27 TGTGCCAGCAGTTTTCACCCCTCGGCAACTAATGAAAAACTGTTTTTT CASSFHPSATNEKLFF
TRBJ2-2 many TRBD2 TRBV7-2 TGTGCCAGCAGCTGGACTAGCGGGCCCGGGGAGCTGTTTTTT CASSWTSGPGELFF
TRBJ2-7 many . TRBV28 TGTGCCAGCAGTTTGTACAGGGCGCCCTACGAGCAGTACTTC CASSLYRAPYEQYF
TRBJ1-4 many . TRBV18 TGTGCCAGCTCACCCAGTGGCAGCAAGCGCTTTTTT CASSPSGSKRFF
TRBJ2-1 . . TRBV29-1 TGCAGCGTTATTTGGGGTAATGAGCAGTTCTTC CSVIWGNEQFF
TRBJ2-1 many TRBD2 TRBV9 TGTGCCAGCAGCGTGTGGAGCGGGGGGTCGTACAATGAGCAGTTCTTC CASSVWSGGSYNEQFF
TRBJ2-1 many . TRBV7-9 TGTGCCAGCAGCGAACTAGGACCCCGGGAGCAGTTCTTC CASSELGPREQFF
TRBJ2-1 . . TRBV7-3 TGTGCCAGCAGCCCTCCGGGACTCAAATCCTACAATGAGCAGTTCTTC CASSPPGLKSYNEQFF
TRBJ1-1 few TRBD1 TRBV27 TGTGCCAGCAGCGAAAACTTCAGGGGGCGCACTGAAGCTTTCTTT CASSENFRGRTEAFF
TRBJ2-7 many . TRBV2 TGTGCCAGCATGGCGGGACGGGGCGAGCAGTACTTC CASMAGRGEQYF
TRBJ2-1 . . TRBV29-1 TGCAGCGTTGCTGTAGAAGTAAGGCAGTTCTTC CSVAVEVRQFF
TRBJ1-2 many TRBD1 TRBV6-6 TGTGCCAGCAGTTACTCAGGGGGCGCATACTATGGCTACACCTTC CASSYSGGAYYGYTF
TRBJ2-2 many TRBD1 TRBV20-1 TGCAGTGCTAGGTGGGACAGAGCCGTCGGGGAGCTGTTTTTT CSARWDRAVGELFF
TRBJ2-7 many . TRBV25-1 TGTGCCAGCAGTGAATGGAACAGCTTCCACGAGCAGTACTTC CASSEWNSFHEQYF
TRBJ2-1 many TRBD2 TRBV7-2 TGTGCCAGCAGCTTAGGAAGCGGGAGGGAGAATGAGCAGTTCTTC CASSLGSGRENEQFF
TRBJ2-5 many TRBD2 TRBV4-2 TGTGCCAGCAGCCAAGAATCTAGCGGGGGGGCCGAAGAGACCCAGTACTTC CASSQESSGGAEETQYF
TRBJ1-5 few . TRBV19 TGTGCCAGTAGTATATCAGGGGGCAATCAGCCCCAGCATTTT CASSISGGNQPQHF
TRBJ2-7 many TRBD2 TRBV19 TGTGCCAGTAGTGATTCAGCCGGGAGGGTCCCGCGGTACTTC CASSDSAGRVPRYF
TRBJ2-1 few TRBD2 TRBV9 TGTGCCAGCAGCGTAGGACTAGCGTCCGATGAGCAGTTCTTC CASSVGLASDEQFF
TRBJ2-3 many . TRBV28 TGTGCCAGCAGTTCAAAGGGGTACGGCACAGATACGCAGTATTTT CASSSKGYGTDTQYF